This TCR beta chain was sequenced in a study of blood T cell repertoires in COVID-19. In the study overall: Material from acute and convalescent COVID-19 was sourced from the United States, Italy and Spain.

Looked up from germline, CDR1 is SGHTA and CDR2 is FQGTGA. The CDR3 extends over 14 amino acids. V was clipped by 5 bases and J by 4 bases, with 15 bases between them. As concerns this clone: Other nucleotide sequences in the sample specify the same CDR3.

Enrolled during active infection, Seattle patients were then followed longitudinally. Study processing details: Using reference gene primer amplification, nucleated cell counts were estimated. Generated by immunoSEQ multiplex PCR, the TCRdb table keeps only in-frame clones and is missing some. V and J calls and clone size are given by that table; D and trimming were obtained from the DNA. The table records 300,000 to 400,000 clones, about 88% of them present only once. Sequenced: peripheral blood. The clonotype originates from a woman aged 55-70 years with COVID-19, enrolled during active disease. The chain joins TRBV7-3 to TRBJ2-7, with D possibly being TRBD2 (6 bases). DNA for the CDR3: TGTGCCAGCAGCCGAGTGGGGGGTGGTTACGAGCAGTACTTC. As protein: CASSRVGGGYEQYF.